These 23 T cell receptor beta chains share one sample of origin, sequenced in a study of cytomegalovirus exposure and HLA in healthy donors. In the PCR, 60 Vbeta and 13 Jbeta primers were used. Produced via immunoSEQ multiplex PCR; TCRdb's table is partial and in-frame only. This table has 150,000 or so clones, around 74% appearing once. The material sequenced was PBMCs. The receptors were gathered from a man between 18 and 29 years old in good health and CMV-seronegative.

V gene TRBV13 combines with J gene TRBJ2-5; D perhaps matches TRBD2 (7 bases). This CDR3 has 13 amino acids. Trimming pared 4 bases from V and 5 bases from J, leaving 11 bases between. The germline gives CDR1 PRHDT, CDR2 FYEKMQ (reference sequence). CDR3 in amino acids: CASSSGGRETQYF. The CDR3 DNA reads TGTGCCAGCAGCTCCGGGGGGCGTGAGACCCAGTACTTC.

The V and J genes are TRBV18 and TRBJ2-1; 9 positions match TRBD1. The CDR3 consists of 17 residues. Germline CDR1 and CDR2: KGHSH and LQKENI. With V trimmed by 3 bases and J by 7 bases, 13 bases remained unmatched. In DNA form, the CDR3 reads TGTGCCAGCTCACCGCGGGAAGGACAGGGGAATATGAATGAGCAGTTCTTC. The encoded protein is CASSPREGQGNMNEQFF.

There are a few counts of this clone. CDR3 sequence: CASSIDGARPQHF. The CDR3 nucleotides read TGTGCCAGCAGCATCGACGGCGCTAGGCCCCAGCATTTT. The V call is TRBV6-6, the J call TRBJ1-5; D gene unclear. The V and J ends lost 6 bases and 9 bases respectively, with 15 bases between them. CDR1 is MNHNY, CDR2 SVGAGI, per germline (reference sequence). The CDR3 spans 13 residues.

The chain links TRBV6-5 to TRBJ1-5, with 7 bases matching TRBD1. With 6 bases clipped from V and 4 bases from J, the junction kept 3 bases outside the gene matches. Per the germline V gene, CDR1 is MNHEY and CDR2 is SVGAGI. The CDR3 runs to 13 residues. The CDR3, as DNA: TGTGCCAGCAGATTGACAGGGAATCAGCCCCAGCATTTT. Amino acid sequence: CASRLTGNQPQHF.

CDR3: CASSPDGLNTGELFF. The CDR3, as DNA: TGTGCCAGCAGCCCGGACGGACTGAACACCGGGGAGCTGTTTTTT. The V call is TRBV5-4, the J call TRBJ2-2; weak D call: TRBD2 (5 bases). V was trimmed by 4 bases and J by 1 base, leaving 11 bases between them. CDR3 length: 15 residues. Germline V lookup: CDR1 SGHNT, CDR2 YYREEE (reference sequence). Based on the CDR3 plus reference TRBV5-4 and TRBJ2-2, the full variable domain is ETGVTQSPTHLIKTRGQQVTLRCSSQSGHNTVSWYQQALGQGPQFIFQYYREEENGRGNFPPRFSGLQFPNYSSELNVNALELDDSALYLCASSPDGLNTGELFFGEGSRLTVL.

This clone turned up a few times. CDR3: CAGAKGWPTDTQYF. CDR3 nucleotides: TGTGCCGGAGCTAAGGGGTGGCCAACAGATACGCAGTATTTT. The rearrangement links TRBV7-6 to TRBJ2-3; D is possibly TRBD1 (5 bases). CDR1 is SGHVS, CDR2 FNYEAQ, per germline. Trimming cost V 11 bases and J 3 bases, with 18 bases left between them. This CDR3 spans 14 amino acids. Together with reference TRBV7-6 and TRBJ2-3, the CDR3 gives the full variable domain: GAGVSQSPRYKVTKRGQDVALRCDPISGHVSLYWYRQALGQGPEFLTYFNYEAQQDKSGLPNDRFSAERPEGSISTLTIQRTEQRDSAMYRCAGAKGWPTDTQYFGPGTRLTVL.

CDR3 in DNA: TGTGCCAGCAGTGGGGCGGGACAGGGTCGCGGCTACACCTTC. It specifies CASSGAGQGRGYTF. This rearrangement joins TRBV2 to TRBJ1-2; 9 bases fit TRBD1. Germline V gives CDR1 SNHLY, CDR2 FYNNEI. The CDR3 consists of 14 residues. The V gene end was trimmed by 4 bases and the J gene end by 8 bases; junction bases not matched to a gene: 8.

CDR3 sequence reads: CASSLDRVPYNEQFF. CDR3 in DNA: TGTGCCAGCAGCTTGGATCGGGTACCCTACAATGAGCAGTTCTTC. The V gene is TRBV7-2, the J gene TRBJ2-1, with D unclear. V was trimmed by 3 bases and J by 2 bases, leaving 11 bases between them. Per the germline V gene, CDR1 is SGHTA and CDR2 is FQGNSA. The CDR3 covers 15 residues.

The rearrangement joins TRBV7-2 to TRBJ1-4; 7 nucleotides match TRBD1. From germline, CDR1 is SGHTA and CDR2 FQGNSA. The CDR3 is 13 amino acids. Unmatched junction bases numbered 3, after V lost 5 bases and J lost 6 bases. CDR3 nucleotides: TGTGCCAGCAGCCGCGGGACAGATGAAAAACTGTTTTTT. Translation gives CASSRGTDEKLFF.

The sample holds many counts of this clone. The CDR3: CASRGTGKGFGELFF. The DNA for the CDR3 is TGTGCCAGCAGGGGGACAGGGAAGGGATTCGGGGAGCTGTTTTTT. The chain carries TRBV2 and TRBJ2-2, with 9 bases aligning to TRBD1. CDR3 length equals 15 residues. V trimming: 6 bases; J trimming: 7 bases; junction bases outside the gene matches: 9. The germline gives CDR1 SNHLY, CDR2 FYNNEI.

V gene TRBV5-1 combines with J gene TRBJ1-2; possible D gene TRBD1, 5 bases. CDR1 is SGHRS and CDR2 is YFSETQ in the germline V gene. Trimming removed 1 base from V and 7 bases from J, with 17 bases in between. CDR3 length: 15 amino acids. CDR3 in amino acids: CASSLNPGRQGGYTF. CDR3 DNA: TGCGCCAGCAGCTTGAATCCGGGGAGGCAGGGTGGCTACACCTTC.

The V call is TRBV5-1, the J call TRBJ1-1; D possibly corresponds to TRBD1 (6 bases). Trimming shortened V by 0 bases and J by 0 bases, and 12 bases separated the two germline ends. This CDR3 is 16 amino acids long. The germline gives CDR1 SGHRS, CDR2 YFSETQ. The CDR3 spells CASSLARTAMNTEAFF. CDR3 coding DNA: TGCGCCAGCAGCTTGGCTCGGACAGCTATGAACACTGAAGCTTTCTTT.

This clone has only one observation. The CDR3 region has the DNA TGTGCCATCCTAGGCTATACTAGCGGGGGCACAGATACGCAGTATTTT. Protein sequence: CAILGYTSGGTDTQYF. V usage is TRBV10-3 and J usage is TRBJ2-3; 10 nucleotides match TRBD2. The CDR3 is 16 amino acids. The trim removed 8 bases at V and 1 base at J, leaving 9 bases unmatched. Germline CDR1 and CDR2: ENHRY and SYGVKD.

The rearrangement links TRBV7-2 to TRBJ1-1; D gene uncertain. Germline CDR1 SGHTA, CDR2 FQGNSA. Trimming removed 2 bases from V and 2 bases from J, with 6 bases in between. This CDR3 spans 13 amino acids. DNA of the CDR3: TGTGCCAGCAGCTTACAGATTAACACTGAAGCTTTCTTT. It translates to CASSLQINTEAFF.

V gene TRBV29-1 combines with J gene TRBJ2-7, with TRBD1 matching 7 bases. The CDR3 has 13 amino acids. Losses at the gene ends were 5 bases for V and 2 bases for J; bases not matched to a gene: 6. The V gene's germline CDR1 is SQVTM and CDR2 ANQGSEA. The CDR3 DNA follows: TGCAGCGTTCAACGGGACAGTGCCTACGAGCAGTACTTC. It yields the protein CSVQRDSAYEQYF.

This chain connects TRBV7-2 to TRBJ2-1; 10 bases agree with TRBD1. The CDR3 loop spans 13 amino acids. After removal of 5 bases from V and 10 bases from J, the junction contained 5 bases not matched to a gene. From germline, CDR1 is SGHTA and CDR2 FQGNSA. The CDR3 bases are TGTGCCAGCAGCCGGGGACAGGGGCTGGAGCAGTTCTTC. Translation: CASSRGQGLEQFF.

This clone was picked up a small number of times. The chain uses TRBV5-6 and TRBJ2-1, with D possibly being TRBD2 (6 bases). CDR3 length: 13 residues. CDR1 is SGHDT, CDR2 YYEEEE, per germline. The V end lost 4 bases, the J end lost 9 bases, and 14 bases lay between the germline ends. The CDR3, as DNA: TGTGCCAGCAGCCGGACTGCCGGGGGTGAGCAGTTCTTC. Its translation is CASSRTAGGEQFF.

The V call is TRBV27, the J call TRBJ2-3; 8 bases match TRBD2. V gave up 6 bases and J gave up 0 bases; unmatched junction bases: 2. Germline V CDR1 and CDR2: MNHEY, SMNVEV (reference sequence). There are 14 residues in the CDR3. The CDR3 DNA is TGTGCCAGCAGAGCGGGGGCTAGCACAGATACGCAGTATTTT. Its translation: CASRAGASTDTQYF.

The rearrangement joins TRBV28 to TRBJ1-4; D remains unclear. CDR1 MDHEN and CDR2 SYDVKM come from the germline V gene. The CDR3 runs to 15 residues. The ends were cut back, 3 bases at V and 0 bases at J, with 8 bases in the middle. The CDR3, as DNA: TGTGCCAGCAGTTTTGCGGGTCCAACTAATGAAAAACTGTTTTTT. Translated, it gives CASSFAGPTNEKLFF.

This clone was counted a few times. The J gene is TRBJ2-2, the V gene TRBV4-2; 14 positions match TRBD2. The V gene end was trimmed by 0 bases and the J gene end by 4 bases; junction bases not matched to a gene: 4. Per the germline V gene, CDR1 is LGHNA and CDR2 is YNFKEQ. This CDR3 contains 18 residues. The CDR3, as DNA: TGTGCCAGCAGCCAAGATGGGGGACTAGCGGGGGTCACCGGGGAGCTGTTTTTT. It specifies CASSQDGGLAGVTGELFF.

This chain connects TRBV27 to TRBJ1-4; unclear D gene. This CDR3 is built from 19 residues. Trimming removed 1 base at V and 6 bases at J, with 24 bases between. The germline V gene encodes CDR1 MNHEY and CDR2 SMNVEV (reference sequence). CDR3 bases: TGTGCCAGCAGTTTATGGCCCCCTTTTTCGGGTTCAGAGGATGAAAAACTGTTTTTT. This codes for CASSLWPPFSGSEDEKLFF.

The genes are TRBV9 and TRBJ2-5; weak D call: TRBD1 (5 bases). This CDR3 has 15 residues. Germline CDR1 and CDR2: SGDLS and YYNGEE. The ends were cut back, 0 bases at V and 0 bases at J, with 9 bases in the middle. CDR3 sequence reads: CASSVEGRDQETQYF. DNA of the CDR3: TGTGCCAGCAGCGTAGAGGGCAGGGACCAAGAGACCCAGTACTTC.

This clone was seen a few times. The chain employs TRBV7-9 and TRBJ1-1; no definite D call. V dropped 4 bases and J dropped 1 base, with 7 bases sitting between them. Germline lookup yields CDR1 SEHNR and CDR2 FQNEAQ (reference sequence). The CDR3 is 13 residues long. The CDR3 nucleotides are TGTGCCAGCAGCTCCCCAGGGAACACTGAAGCTTTCTTT. Protein: CASSSPGNTEAFF.